This section outlines one T cell receptor beta chain sequence together with its context. Germline assignment: CDR1 SGHTA and CDR2 FQGNSA. The CDR3 is made up of 18 amino acids. The trim removed 5 bases at V and 4 bases at J, leaving 16 bases unmatched. In the source study's methods: Nucleated cell number was recorded as an estimate derived from reference gene primer amplification. Data came from immunoSEQ multiplex PCR; TCRdb stores just in-frame clones and leaves some out. V, J and clone size were drawn from that table, and D and trimming were deduced from the DNA. The data hold 190,000 or so clones, with 70% to 85% observed a single time. The record originates from a study of blood T cell repertoires in COVID-19. The overall study: The United States, Italy and Spain supplied acute and convalescent COVID-19 samples. T cells, B-cell-depleted T cells, or PBMCs supplied cDNA or gDNA.

Material: peripheral blood. The source of this sequence is a human donor with acute or convalescent COVID-19. The donor label of this sample is uncertain. This chain connects TRBV7-2 to TRBJ2-1; TRBD2 agrees at 8 bases. Here the CDR3 DNA reads TGTGCCAGCAGCAAGAGGGGTAGCGGGATTCTTGGGTACAATGAGCAGTTCTTC. Protein product: CASSKRGSGILGYNEQFF.